This T cell receptor beta chain was retrieved from a study of cytomegalovirus exposure and HLA in healthy donors. For this clone: Its specificity is unknown.

Findings and limits, study-wide: For cytomegalovirus status, the classifier reportedly gave diagnoses with high specificity and sensitivity.

Produced via immunoSEQ multiplex PCR; TCRdb's table is partial and in-frame only. Among around 250,000 clones listed, around 91% were seen once. Source material: PBMCs. The clonotype originates from a woman aged 18-30 years in good health and CMV-seronegative.

CDR3 nucleotides: TGTGCCACCACTCCCAGGTTTCGGGGTCAGCCCCAGCATTTT. As protein: CATTPRFRGQPQHF. The V call is TRBV6-5, the J call TRBJ1-5; D remains unclear. Trimming took 10 bases from V and 6 from J, leaving 19 bases between them. The CDR3 sequence is 14 residues long. Germline loops: CDR1 MNHEY, CDR2 SVGAGI.